The T cell receptor (beta chain) described here comes from a study of regulatory T cells in long-lasting Graves disease. The authors built TCR beta libraries using iRepertoire HTBI primers and Arm-PCR of CDR3 regions. As originally analysed: Sequenced samples collectively carried 62 TRBV and 15 or so TRBJ segments. Each CDR3 protein gets one entry after TCRdb re-called the multiplex PCR reads with MiXCR. The authors' filters were not applied to this entry. Of about 540,000 distinct CDR3 sequences in the sample, around an eighth are singletons; the top ten hold roughly 10%. Deletions cut 4 bases from V and 9 bases from J, with 16 bases between. Germline CDR1 is KGHSH and CDR2 is LQKENI. The length of the CDR3 is 14 residues. Time point indicated: newly diagnosed GD, antithyroid drugs for less than 3 months. PBMC-extracted RNA yielded the TCR library. These data also formed part of another study, on T cells in Graves' hyperthyroidism and ophthalmopathy. That publication notes: HTBI primers drove first-round RT-PCR of the TCR CDR3.

This TCR came from a man in his thirties or forties with Graves disease. Sequenced material: peripheral blood mononuclear cells (PBMCs), taken at new diagnosis, from a patient treated with antithyroid drugs. The chain couples TRBV18 to TRBJ2-1, with TRBD2 as a possible D gene (6 bases). CDR3 bases: TGTGCCAGCTCACGTTCGGGAGCCTTCCTTGAGCAGTTCTTC. This encodes CASSRSGAFLEQFF.